Listed here are 32 T cell receptor beta chains from one sample, sequenced in a study of blood T cell repertoires in COVID-19. The repertoire was sequenced with immunoSEQ multiplex PCR; TCRdb's copy has only in-frame clones and lacks some. This table has some 87,000 clones, approximately 88% appearing once. Source material: peripheral blood. The origin of the receptors is a woman in her seventies with acute or convalescent COVID-19.

CDR3 sequence reads: CAWSGDLHGEQYF. The CDR3 DNA reads as TGTGCCTGGAGTGGGGACTTGCATGGGGAGCAGTACTTC. The chain recombines TRBV30 with TRBJ2-7; weak D call: TRBD2 (6 bases). The length of the CDR3 is 13 residues. The germline V gene encodes CDR1 GTSNPN and CDR2 SVGIG (reference sequence). V was trimmed by 1 base and J by 7 bases, leaving 14 bases between them.

The genes are TRBV18 and TRBJ2-3; 9 positions match TRBD1. Germline CDR1 KGHSH, CDR2 LQKENI. The CDR3 runs to 16 residues. V gave up 3 bases and J gave up 2 bases; unmatched junction bases: 6. CDR3 sequence reads: CASSPTGGAYTDTQYF. CDR3 nucleotides: TGTGCCAGCTCACCTACAGGGGGCGCATACACAGATACGCAGTATTTT.

This clone appeared once. V gene TRBV5-1 combines with J gene TRBJ2-3; tentative D call: TRBD1 (6 bases). CDR1 is SGHRS, CDR2 YFSETQ, per germline. The V and J ends lost 4 bases and 5 bases respectively, with 14 bases between them. The CDR3 totals 14 residues. The CDR3: CASSRGQTGDTQYF. CDR3 DNA: TGCGCCAGCAGCCGAGGACAGACCGGAGATACGCAGTATTTT.

This chain joins TRBV4-1 and TRBJ2-7; a weak D match, TRBD2 (5 bases). This CDR3 is built from 16 residues. The germline CDR1 and CDR2 sequences are MGHRA and YSYEKL. The V end was cut by 5 bases, the J end by 1 base, with 18 bases between. CDR3 region: CASSSLPFPGSYEQYF. In DNA form, the CDR3 reads TGCGCCAGCAGCTCGCTACCCTTTCCGGGGTCCTACGAGCAGTACTTC.

The chain combines TRBV2 with TRBJ2-7; 8 nucleotides line up with TRBD1. CDR1 and CDR2 from the germline V gene are SNHLY and FYNNEI. With 6 bases clipped from V and 3 bases from J, the junction kept 7 bases outside the gene matches. The CDR3 is 14 residues long. The CDR3 loop reads CASSPRGRGYEQYV. CDR3 nucleotides: TGTGCCAGCAGCCCCAGGGGGCGAGGCTACGAGCAGTACGTC.

The chain uses TRBV27 and TRBJ2-1; 7 bases are shared with TRBD2. V lost 2 bases to trimming and J lost 6 bases; unmatched junction nucleotides: 10. From germline, CDR1 is MNHEY and CDR2 SMNVEV (reference sequence). CDR3 length: 16 residues. This CDR3 is CASSLDLTTSINEQFF. CDR3 bases: TGTGCCAGCAGTTTAGATCTTACGACTAGCATCAATGAGCAGTTCTTC.

J is TRBJ2-5 and V is TRBV6-5; 12 nucleotides match TRBD2. This CDR3 has 15 residues. Germline V gives CDR1 MNHEY, CDR2 SVGAGI. The J segment lost 2 bases and the V segment lost 6 bases, leaving 4 bases of the junction unmatched. CDR3 nucleotide sequence: TGTGCCAGCAGACGGACTAGCGGGGATCAAGAGACCCAGTACTTC. This codes for CASRRTSGDQETQYF.

This clone has just one count. The chain carries TRBV28 and TRBJ1-5, with unresolved D. CDR3 size: 19 residues. In germline, CDR1 is MDHEN, CDR2 SYDVKM. Deletions cut 2 bases from V and 0 bases from J, with 20 bases between. The CDR3 sequence: CASSLSSGREGHSNQPQHF. The CDR3 DNA is TGTGCCAGCAGTTTAAGTTCGGGGAGGGAGGGCCATAGCAATCAGCCCCAGCATTTT.

The rearrangement links TRBV6-2 or TRBV6-3 to TRBJ1-3; TRBD1 might be the D (6 bases). The V gene's germline CDR1 is MNHEY and CDR2 SVGEGT. The CDR3 has 14 residues. The V end lost 5 bases, the J end lost 2 bases, and 10 bases lay between the germline ends. The CDR3 bases are TGTGCCAGCAGTATCGGACAGACTGGAAACACCATATATTTT. Residues: CASSIGQTGNTIYF.

The chain carries TRBV10-2 and TRBJ1-1; 7 nucleotides match TRBD1. V trimming: 4 bases; J trimming: 6 bases; junction bases outside the gene matches: 8. CDR3 length: 14 residues. Germline lookup yields CDR1 WSHSY and CDR2 SAAADI. This chain's CDR3 is CASSGDQQGAEAFF. CDR3 DNA: TGCGCCAGCAGTGGGGATCAGCAGGGGGCTGAAGCTTTCTTT.

The genes are TRBV24-1 and TRBJ2-7; the D gene is possibly TRBD2 (6 bases). This CDR3 contains 13 residues. The V gene lost 7 bases and the J gene lost 4 bases, with 13 bases spanning the gap. Germline assignment: CDR1 KGHDR and CDR2 SFDVKD. CDR3 in amino acids: CATSGPGGYEQYF. CDR3 coding DNA: TGTGCCACCAGCGGACCCGGGGGATACGAGCAGTACTTC.

This chain joins TRBV6-5 and TRBJ2-3, with 7 bases matching TRBD1. V was clipped by 9 bases and J by 4 bases; unmatched bases: 1. Germline CDR1 and CDR2: MNHEY and SVGAGI. This CDR3 region has 11 residues. CDR3 protein: CARQGSDTQYF. The CDR3 nucleotides are TGTGCCAGACAGGGGTCAGATACGCAGTATTTT.

As DNA, the CDR3 is TGTGCCAGTAGTACCCGGACAGGGGAGGGCTACGAGCAGTACTTC. It translates to CASSTRTGEGYEQYF. V is TRBV19 and J is TRBJ2-7, with 9 bases that match TRBD1. V gave up 4 bases and J gave up 3 bases; unmatched junction bases: 7. CDR3 size: 15 residues. Germline V lookup: CDR1 LNHDA, CDR2 SQIVND (reference sequence).

This clone occurred once. The chain carries TRBV2 and TRBJ1-4; the D gene is possibly TRBD1 (5 bases). V lost 6 bases and J lost 1, with 18 bases in between. The CDR3 totals 17 residues. Germline lookup yields CDR1 SNHLY and CDR2 FYNNEI. The CDR3, as DNA: TGTGCCAGCAGATACCGGGCAGGGCTGGGAACTAATGAAAAACTGTTTTTT. It yields the protein CASRYRAGLGTNEKLFF.

This rearrangement joins TRBV19 to TRBJ2-1; TRBD2 aligns across 8 bases. The germline V gene encodes CDR1 LNHDA and CDR2 SQIVND (reference sequence). V was clipped by 5 bases and J by 4 bases; unmatched bases: 7. The CDR3 has 15 residues. CDR3 in DNA: TGTGCCAGTAGTGCCGCAGCGGGAGTATACAATGAGCAGTTCTTC. Amino acids: CASSAAAGVYNEQFF.

This clone was observed a single time. The chain carries TRBV28 and TRBJ2-1; TRBD2 agrees at 9 bases. This CDR3 is built from 15 residues. V was clipped by 5 bases and J by 5 bases; unmatched bases: 7. The germline CDR1 and CDR2 sequences are MDHEN and SYDVKM. CDR3 residues: CASSQKLAGHNEQFF. The CDR3 bases are TGTGCCAGCAGTCAAAAGCTAGCGGGACACAATGAGCAGTTCTTC.

There are a few counts of this clone. The chain recombines TRBV28 with TRBJ2-1; D call uncertain. This CDR3 region has 12 residues. Germline V gene sequence: CDR1 MDHEN, CDR2 SYDVKM. Trimming pared 4 bases from V and 7 bases from J, leaving 8 bases between. CDR3 sequence: CASSSSLNEQFF. Here the CDR3 DNA reads TGTGCCAGCAGTTCTTCCCTAAATGAGCAGTTCTTC.

This rearrangement joins TRBV2 to TRBJ1-2; D is ambiguous. Between the trimmed V and J ends, which lost 5 bases and 4 bases, there was a span of 14 bases. The CDR3 covers 14 residues. Germline V gene lookup returns CDR1 SNHLY and CDR2 FYNNEI. The CDR3 loop reads CASSYIQEAYGYTF. DNA for the CDR3: TGTGCCAGCAGTTACATCCAGGAGGCCTATGGCTACACCTTC.

The V gene is TRBV7-8, the J gene TRBJ2-7; 8 nucleotides line up with TRBD1. The CDR3 has 16 amino acids. The V gene's germline CDR1 is SGHVS and CDR2 FQNEAQ. J lost 2 bases, V lost 6 bases, and 12 bases had no gene match. CDR3 bases: TGTGCCAGCAGACCCAAACCGGGACAGGTTCCCTACGAGCAGTACTTC. It yields the protein CASRPKPGQVPYEQYF.

The chain has TRBV27 and TRBJ1-2, with D perhaps TRBD1 (6 bases). The CDR3 is made up of 16 amino acids. The V gene lost 4 bases and the J gene lost 7 bases, with 22 bases spanning the gap. Germline CDR1 reads MNHEY; CDR2 reads SMNVEV (reference sequence). The CDR3 sequence: CASSSSWGGGPFGYTF. CDR3 nucleotides: TGTGCCAGCAGTTCCTCATGGGGCGGGGGCCCTTTTGGCTACACCTTC.

The chain joins TRBV3-1 (or the pseudogene TRBV3-2) to TRBJ2-3; maybe TRBD2 (7 bases). The ends were cut back, 4 bases at V and 0 bases at J, with 14 bases in the middle. This CDR3 spans 16 amino acids. Germline CDR1 is LGHDT and CDR2 is YNNKEL (reference sequence). CDR3 region: CASSPAGASSTDTQYF. The CDR3 nucleotides read TGTGCCAGCAGCCCTGCGGGGGCTAGTAGCACAGATACGCAGTATTTT.

In this sample, this clone turned up once. The V and J genes are TRBV7-2 and TRBJ1-2, with 9 bases identical to TRBD1. The CDR3 loop spans 14 amino acids. V lost 3 bases and J lost 8; bases outside the gene matches: 7. Germline loops: CDR1 SGHTA, CDR2 FQGNSA. DNA of the CDR3: TGTGCCAGCAGCTTCTATGGACAGGGGACCGGCTACACCTTC. Translated: CASSFYGQGTGYTF. Complete variable domain (other parts from reference TRBV7-2 and TRBJ1-2): GAGVSQSPSNKVTEKGKDVELRCDPISGHTALYWYRQSLGQGLEFLIYFQGNSAPDKSGLPSDRFSAERTGGSVSTLTIQRTQQEDSAVYLCASSFYGQGTGYTFGSGTRLTVV.

This clone appeared once. The chain joins TRBV18 to TRBJ2-3; D might be TRBD2 (5 bases). Germline CDR1 is KGHSH and CDR2 is LQKENI. This CDR3 spans 15 amino acids. Trimming cost V 5 bases and J 4 bases, with 16 bases left between them. CDR3 nucleotide sequence: TGTGCCAGCTCAAGAGTGGGAGATGGGCCAGATACGCAGTATTTT. Translation: CASSRVGDGPDTQYF.

The CDR3 nucleotides are TGTGCCACCTCAGGACAGGGTATTAGCGGGGAGCTGTTTTTT. This translates into CATSGQGISGELFF. V usage is TRBV24-1 and J usage is TRBJ2-2; 8 positions match TRBD1. V dropped 9 bases and J dropped 7; count of bases not matched to a gene: 9. This CDR3 contains 14 residues. The V gene's germline CDR1 is KGHDR and CDR2 SFDVKD.

This clone has a single count. The chain links TRBV10-3 to TRBJ1-1; 7 positions match TRBD1. CDR3 size: 15 residues. V shed 3 bases and J 11 bases; nucleotides not matched to a gene: 15. CDR1 and CDR2 (germline): ENHRY, SYGVKD. The CDR3 region has the DNA TGTGCCATCAGTGATACCGCCGGACAGGCCGAGAAGGCTTTCTTT. Translated: CAISDTAGQAEKAFF.

This chain uses TRBV10-1 with TRBJ2-1, with D perhaps matching TRBD2 (7 bases). From germline, CDR1 is WNHNN and CDR2 SYGVQD (reference sequence). Trimming removed 7 bases from V and 8 bases from J, with 21 bases in between. The CDR3 spans 15 residues. CDR3 sequence: CASTRGGVTMDEQFF. CDR3 in DNA: TGCGCCAGCACCAGAGGGGGGGTAACGATGGATGAGCAGTTCTTC.

The chain employs TRBV19 and TRBJ1-5; 9 nucleotides match TRBD1. Germline V lookup: CDR1 LNHDA, CDR2 SQIVND (reference sequence). The CDR3 loop spans 15 amino acids. The V gene end was trimmed by 4 bases and the J gene end by 4 bases; junction bases not matched to a gene: 5. Here the CDR3 reads CASSRLTGGNQPQHF. The CDR3, as DNA: TGTGCCAGTAGTAGACTGACAGGGGGAAATCAGCCCCAGCATTTT.

Only one count was recorded for this clone. The gene calls are TRBV5-1 and TRBJ1-2; TRBD1 matches 10 bases. This CDR3 is built from 14 residues. With V trimmed by 0 bases and J by 7 bases, 3 bases remained unmatched. Germline lookup yields CDR1 SGHRS and CDR2 YFSETQ. CDR3 amino acids: CASSLAGTGAGYTF. The CDR3 nucleotides are TGCGCCAGCAGCTTGGCTGGGACAGGGGCTGGCTACACCTTC.

The V call is TRBV6-5, the J call TRBJ2-7; unclear D gene. V was clipped by 0 bases and J by 6 bases, with 6 bases between them. Germline V lookup: CDR1 MNHEY, CDR2 SVGAGI. The CDR3 spans 12 residues. The CDR3 coding sequence is TGTGCCAGCAGTTACTCCCTTTCCGAGCAGTACTTC. As protein: CASSYSLSEQYF.

This chain joins TRBV5-1 and TRBJ2-6; D ambiguous. The V end was cut by 4 bases, the J end by 0 bases, with 11 bases between. Per the germline V gene, CDR1 is SGHRS and CDR2 is YFSETQ. The CDR3 loop spans 16 amino acids. CDR3 loop: CASSLDWSSGANVLTF. For the CDR3, the DNA is TGCGCCAGCAGCCTAGATTGGAGCTCTGGGGCCAACGTCCTGACTTTC.

The V gene is TRBV7-9, the J gene TRBJ2-5; D is possibly TRBD1 (7 bases). Germline lookup yields CDR1 SEHNR and CDR2 FQNEAQ (reference sequence). The V gene lost 2 bases and the J gene lost 4 bases, with 14 bases spanning the gap. The CDR3 consists of 15 residues. CDR3 protein: CASSLSGTAGETQYF. CDR3 sequence (DNA): TGTGCCAGCAGCTTATCAGGGACAGCGGGAGAGACCCAGTACTTC.

This sequence joins TRBV15 and TRBJ2-1, with 10 bases lining up with TRBD2. The CDR3 sequence is 16 residues long. After removal of 0 bases from V and 8 bases from J, the junction contained 7 bases not matched to a gene. Germline V CDR1 and CDR2: LNHNV, YYDKDF (reference sequence). DNA of the CDR3: TGTGCCACCAGCAGAGATATTCCTAGCGGGGGCGATGAGCAGTTCTTC. The encoded protein is CATSRDIPSGGDEQFF.